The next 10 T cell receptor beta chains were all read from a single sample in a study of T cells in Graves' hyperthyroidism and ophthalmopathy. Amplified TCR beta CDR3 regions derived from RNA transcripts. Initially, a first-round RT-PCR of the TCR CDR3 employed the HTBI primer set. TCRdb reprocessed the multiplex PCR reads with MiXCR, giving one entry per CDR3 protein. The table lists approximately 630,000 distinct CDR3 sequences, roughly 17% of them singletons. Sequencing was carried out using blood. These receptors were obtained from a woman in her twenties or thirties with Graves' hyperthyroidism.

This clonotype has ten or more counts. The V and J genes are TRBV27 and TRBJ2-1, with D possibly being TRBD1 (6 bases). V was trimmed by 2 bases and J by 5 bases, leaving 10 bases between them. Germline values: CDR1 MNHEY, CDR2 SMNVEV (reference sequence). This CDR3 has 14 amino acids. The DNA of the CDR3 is TGTGCCAGCAGTTTACTGGACAGTCACAATGAGCAGTTCTTC. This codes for CASSLLDSHNEQFF.

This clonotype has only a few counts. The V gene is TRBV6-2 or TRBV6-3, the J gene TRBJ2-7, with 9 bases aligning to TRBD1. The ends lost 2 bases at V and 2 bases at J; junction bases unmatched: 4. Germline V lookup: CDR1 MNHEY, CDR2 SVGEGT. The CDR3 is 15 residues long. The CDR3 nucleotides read TGTGCCAGCAGTTACAGGGGACAGGGACCCTACGAGCAGTACTTC. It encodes CASSYRGQGPYEQYF.

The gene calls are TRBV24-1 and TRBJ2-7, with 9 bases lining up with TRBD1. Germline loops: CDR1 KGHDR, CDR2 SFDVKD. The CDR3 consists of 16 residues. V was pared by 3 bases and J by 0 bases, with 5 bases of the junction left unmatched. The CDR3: CATSDEGTGSSYEQYF. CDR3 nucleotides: TGTGCCACCAGTGATGAAGGGACAGGGAGCTCCTACGAGCAGTACTTC.

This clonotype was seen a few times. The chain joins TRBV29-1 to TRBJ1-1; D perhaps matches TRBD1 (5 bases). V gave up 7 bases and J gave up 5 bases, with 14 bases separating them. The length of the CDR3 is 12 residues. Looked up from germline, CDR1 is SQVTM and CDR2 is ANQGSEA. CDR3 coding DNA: TGCAGCGCGGTGTGGGGGGGGACTGAAGCTTTCTTT. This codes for CSAVWGGTEAFF.

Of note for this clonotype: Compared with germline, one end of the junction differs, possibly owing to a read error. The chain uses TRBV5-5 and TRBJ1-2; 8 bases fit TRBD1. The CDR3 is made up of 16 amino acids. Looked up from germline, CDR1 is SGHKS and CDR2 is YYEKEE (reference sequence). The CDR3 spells CASSRRPGQVVYGYTF. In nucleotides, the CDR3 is TGCGCCAGCAGCCGAAGACCGGGACAGGTCGTTTACGGCTACACCTTC.

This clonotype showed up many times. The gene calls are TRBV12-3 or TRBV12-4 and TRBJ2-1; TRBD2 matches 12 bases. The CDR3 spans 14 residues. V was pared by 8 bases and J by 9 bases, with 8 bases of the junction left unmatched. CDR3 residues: CASGQMTSGGEQFF. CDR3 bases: TGTGCCAGCGGGCAGATGACTAGCGGGGGTGAGCAGTTCTTC.

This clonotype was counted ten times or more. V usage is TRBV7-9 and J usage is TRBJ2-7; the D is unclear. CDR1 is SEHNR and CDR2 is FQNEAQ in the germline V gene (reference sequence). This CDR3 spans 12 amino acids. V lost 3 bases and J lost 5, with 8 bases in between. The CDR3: CASSFLGHEQYF. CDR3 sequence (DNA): TGTGCCAGCAGCTTTCTTGGGCACGAGCAGTACTTC.

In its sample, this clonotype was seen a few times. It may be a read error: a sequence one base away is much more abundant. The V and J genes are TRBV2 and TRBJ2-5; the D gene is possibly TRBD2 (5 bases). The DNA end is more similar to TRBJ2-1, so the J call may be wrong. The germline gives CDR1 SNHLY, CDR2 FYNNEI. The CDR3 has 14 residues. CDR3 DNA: TGTGCCAGCAGCGGCCGTCTAGCTGGCGAGACCCAGTTCTTC. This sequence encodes CASSGRLAGETQFF.

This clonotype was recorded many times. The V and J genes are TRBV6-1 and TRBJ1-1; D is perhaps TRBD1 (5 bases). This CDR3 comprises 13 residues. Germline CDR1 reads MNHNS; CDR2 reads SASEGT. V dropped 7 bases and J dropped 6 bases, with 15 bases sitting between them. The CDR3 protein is CASNKMGGAEAFF. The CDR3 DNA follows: TGTGCCAGCAATAAGATGGGAGGGGCTGAAGCTTTCTTT.

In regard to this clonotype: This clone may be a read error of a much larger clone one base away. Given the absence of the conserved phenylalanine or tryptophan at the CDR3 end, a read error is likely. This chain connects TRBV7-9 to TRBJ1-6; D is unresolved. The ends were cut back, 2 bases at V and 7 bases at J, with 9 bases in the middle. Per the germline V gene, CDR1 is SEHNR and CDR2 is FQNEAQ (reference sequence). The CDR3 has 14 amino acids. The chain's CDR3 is CASSLTVDNSPLHC. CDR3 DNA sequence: TGTGCCAGCAGCTTAACAGTGGACAATTCACCCCTCCACTGT.